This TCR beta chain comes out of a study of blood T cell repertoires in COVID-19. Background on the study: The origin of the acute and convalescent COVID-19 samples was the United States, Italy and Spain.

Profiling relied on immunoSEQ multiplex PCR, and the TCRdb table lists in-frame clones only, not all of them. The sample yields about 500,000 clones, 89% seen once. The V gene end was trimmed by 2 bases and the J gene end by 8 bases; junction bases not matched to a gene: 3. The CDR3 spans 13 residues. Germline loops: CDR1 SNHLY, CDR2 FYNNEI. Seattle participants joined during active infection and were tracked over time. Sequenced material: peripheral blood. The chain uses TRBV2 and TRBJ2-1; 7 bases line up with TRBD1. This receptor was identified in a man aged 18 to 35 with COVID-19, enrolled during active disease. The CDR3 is CASSEQGVDEQFF. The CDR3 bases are TGTGCCAGCAGTGAACAGGGGGTAGATGAGCAGTTCTTC. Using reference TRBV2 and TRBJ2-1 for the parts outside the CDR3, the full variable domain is EPEVTQTPSHQVTQMGQEVILRCVPISNHLYFYWYRQILGQKVEFLVSFYNNEISEKSEIFDDQFSVERPDGSNFTLKIRSTKLEDSAMYFCASSEQGVDEQFFGPGTRLTVL.